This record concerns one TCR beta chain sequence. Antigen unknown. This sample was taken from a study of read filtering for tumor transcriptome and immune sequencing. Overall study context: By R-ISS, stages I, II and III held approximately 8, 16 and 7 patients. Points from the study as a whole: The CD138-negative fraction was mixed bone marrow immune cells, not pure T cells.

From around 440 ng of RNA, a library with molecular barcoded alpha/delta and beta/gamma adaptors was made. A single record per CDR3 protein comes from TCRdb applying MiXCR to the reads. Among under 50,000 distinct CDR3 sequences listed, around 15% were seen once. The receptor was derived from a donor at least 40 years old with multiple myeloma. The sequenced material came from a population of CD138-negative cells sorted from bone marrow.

In DNA, the CDR3 is TGCAGTGCTAGAGAGGGAAAGGGCCCCTACGAGCAGTACTTC. Its protein is CSAREGKGPYEQYF. This chain joins TRBV20-1 and TRBJ2-7; the D is unclear. V gave up 0 bases and J gave up 2 bases, with 11 bases separating them. This CDR3 comprises 14 residues. Per germline, CDR1 DFQATT and CDR2 SNEGSKA (reference sequence).